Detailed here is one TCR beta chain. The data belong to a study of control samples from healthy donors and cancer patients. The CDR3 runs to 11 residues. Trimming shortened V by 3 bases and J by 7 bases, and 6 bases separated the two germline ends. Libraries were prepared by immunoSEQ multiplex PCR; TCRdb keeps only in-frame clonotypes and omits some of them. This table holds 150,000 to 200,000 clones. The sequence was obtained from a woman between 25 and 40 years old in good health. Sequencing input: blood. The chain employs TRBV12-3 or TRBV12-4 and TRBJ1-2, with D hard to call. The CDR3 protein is CASSFGGGYTF. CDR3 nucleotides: TGTGCCAGCAGTTTTGGCGGTGGCTACACCTTC.